This T cell receptor (beta chain) was captured by sequencing in a study of T cells after somatic rescue of genetic block. The CDR3 consists of 16 residues. The V gene's germline CDR1 is SGDLS and CDR2 YYNGEE. With V trimmed by 0 bases and J by 9 bases, 6 bases remained unmatched. Only in-frame clones appear in the TCRdb table, and some are missing; sequencing was by immunoSEQ multiplex PCR. This sample has fewer than 15,000 clones, with roughly two thirds found just once. Sequenced material: peripheral blood mononuclear cells (PBMCs). The chain joins TRBV9 to TRBJ1-6; 10 bases match TRBD1. This clonotype was obtained from a boy aged 5-17 years. CDR3 sequence (DNA): TGTGCCAGCAGCGTAGACGCCGGGACAGGGGTTTCACCCCTCCACTTT. Translated, it gives CASSVDAGTGVSPLHF.